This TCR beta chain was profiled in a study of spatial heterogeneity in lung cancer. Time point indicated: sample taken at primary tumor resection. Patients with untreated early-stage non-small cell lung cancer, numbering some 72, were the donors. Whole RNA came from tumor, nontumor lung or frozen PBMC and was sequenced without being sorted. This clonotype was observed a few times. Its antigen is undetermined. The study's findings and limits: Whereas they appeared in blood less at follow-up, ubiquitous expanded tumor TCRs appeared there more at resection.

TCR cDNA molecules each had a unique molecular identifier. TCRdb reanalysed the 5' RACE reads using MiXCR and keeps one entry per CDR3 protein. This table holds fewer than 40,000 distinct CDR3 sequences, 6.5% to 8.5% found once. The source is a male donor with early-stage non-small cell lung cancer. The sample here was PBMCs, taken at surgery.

In DNA form, the CDR3 reads TGTGCCTGGAGTGGGCTAGCCACGTACGATGAGCAGTTCTTC. It encodes CAWSGLATYDEQFF. The V and J genes are TRBV30 and TRBJ2-1, with D possibly being TRBD2 (5 bases). The CDR3 has 14 residues. The germline CDR1 and CDR2 sequences are GTSNPN and SVGIG (reference sequence). V was pared by 1 base and J by 8 bases, with 15 bases between. Filled out from reference TRBV30 and TRBJ2-1, the complete variable domain reads SQTIHQWPATLVQPVGSPLSLECTVEGTSNPNLYWYRQAAGRGLQLLFYSVGIGQISSEVPQNLSASRPQDRQFILSSKKLLLSDSGFYLCAWSGLATYDEQFFGPGTRLTVL.